Following are 2 T cell receptor beta chains from one sample sequenced in a study of CD8+ T cells in alopecia areata. Reverse transcription of extracted RNA yielded cDNA, which provided the sequencing template. Sequencing used immunoSEQ multiplex PCR; TCRdb keeps in-frame clones, though not all of them. The sample records hundreds of thousands of clones, 65% to 70% being singletons. The sequencing used CD4+ T cells sorted from blood, collected at week 0. The receptors were gathered from a human donor with alopecia areata.

Turning to this clone: Other DNA sequences in this sample translate to the same CDR3. The CDR3 spells CSVERQGDGYTF. Here the CDR3 DNA reads TGCAGCGTTGAGCGACAGGGGGATGGCTACACCTTC. The chain is built from TRBV29-1 and TRBJ1-2; the match to TRBD1 covers 9 bases. The ends lost 3 bases at V and 6 bases at J; junction bases unmatched: 2. The CDR3 has 12 amino acids. Looked up from germline, CDR1 is SQVTM and CDR2 is ANQGSEA.

The chain uses TRBV4-3 and TRBJ1-5; 8 bases are a match to TRBD1. Germline trimming cut 4 bases from V and 2 bases from J; bases unmatched to any gene: 4. This CDR3 has 15 residues. Germline loops: CDR1 LGHNA, CDR2 YSLEER. CDR3 nucleotide sequence: TGCGCCAGCAGCCCGACAGGGGACGGCAATCAGCCCCAGCATTTT. Protein product: CASSPTGDGNQPQHF.